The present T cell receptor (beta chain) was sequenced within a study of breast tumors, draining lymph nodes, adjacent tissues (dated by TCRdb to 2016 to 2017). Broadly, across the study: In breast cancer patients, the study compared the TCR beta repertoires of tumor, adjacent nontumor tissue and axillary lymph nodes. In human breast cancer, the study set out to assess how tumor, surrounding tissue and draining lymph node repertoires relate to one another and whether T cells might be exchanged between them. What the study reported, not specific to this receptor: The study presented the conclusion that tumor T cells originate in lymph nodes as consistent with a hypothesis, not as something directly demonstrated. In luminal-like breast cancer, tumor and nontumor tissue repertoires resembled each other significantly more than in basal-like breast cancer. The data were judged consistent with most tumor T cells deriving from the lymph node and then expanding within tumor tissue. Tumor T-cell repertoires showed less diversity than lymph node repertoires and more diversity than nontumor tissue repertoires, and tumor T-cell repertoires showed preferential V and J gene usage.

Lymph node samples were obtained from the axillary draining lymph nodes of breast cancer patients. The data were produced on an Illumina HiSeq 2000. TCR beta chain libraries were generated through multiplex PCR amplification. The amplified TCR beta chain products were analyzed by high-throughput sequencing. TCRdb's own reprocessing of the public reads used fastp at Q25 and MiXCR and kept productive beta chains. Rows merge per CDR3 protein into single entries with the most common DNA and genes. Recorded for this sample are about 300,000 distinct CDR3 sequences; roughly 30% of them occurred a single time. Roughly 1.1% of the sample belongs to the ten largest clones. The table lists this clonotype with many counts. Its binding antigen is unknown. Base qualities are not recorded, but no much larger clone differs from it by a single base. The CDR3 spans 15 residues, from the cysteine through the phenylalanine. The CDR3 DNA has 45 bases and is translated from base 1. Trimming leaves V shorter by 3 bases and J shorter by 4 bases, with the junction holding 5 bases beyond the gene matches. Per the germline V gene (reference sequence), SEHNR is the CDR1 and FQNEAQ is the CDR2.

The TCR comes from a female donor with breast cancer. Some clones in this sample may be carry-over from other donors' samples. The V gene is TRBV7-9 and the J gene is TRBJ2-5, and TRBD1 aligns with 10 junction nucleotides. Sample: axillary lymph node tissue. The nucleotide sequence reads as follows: TGTGCCAGCAGCTTCTGGACAGGGGGGGGAGAGACCCAGTACTTC. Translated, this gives CASSFWTGGGETQYF.